These T cell receptor beta chains were read from a single sample in a study of OX40 agonist ivuxolimab in advanced cancers. Assay: immunoSEQ multiplex PCR; the TCRdb copy retains only in-frame clones and omits some. The sample contains under 25,000 clones, about four fifths of which appear only once. The material sequenced was CD4+ or CD8+ T cells sorted from blood, taken in a trial of the OX40 agonist ivuxolimab. These receptors originate from an adult with an advanced solid tumor such as melanoma, head and neck, liver or kidney cancer. The CDR3 runs from the conserved cysteine through the conserved F or W. The D gene is left open where the match is weak. Clone size, where shown, is once, few, many, or a class for clones that have expanded.

abundance,d_gene,v_gene,j_gene,CDR3aa,CDR3nt
-,-,TRBV5-6,TRBJ2-2,CASSPPLDSGYTGELFF,TGTGCCAGCAGCCCCCCCCTAGACAGCGGGTACACCGGGGAGCTGTTTTTT
-,TRBD2,TRBV28,TRBJ2-7,CAGGRGLSYEQYF,TGTGCCGGGGGGAGGGGCCTCTCCTACGAGCAGTACTTC
once,TRBD1,TRBV7-9,TRBJ1-1,CASSLQGATEAFF,TGTGCCAGCAGCTTACAGGGGGCGACTGAAGCTTTCTTT
few,-,TRBV18,TRBJ1-5,CASSPRGSRDQPQHF,TGTGCCAGCTCACCACGGGGGAGTCGGGATCAGCCCCAGCATTTT
-,-,TRBV4-3,TRBJ1-3,CASSQGQDSGNTIYF,TGCGCCAGCAGCCAAGGACAAGACTCTGGAAACACCATATATTTT
-,-,TRBV10-1,TRBJ1-1,CASSVGRETEAFF,TGCGCCAGCAGTGTGGGCAGGGAGACTGAAGCTTTCTTT
medium-sized,-,TRBV12-5,TRBJ1-2,CASGEQGYYGYTF,TGTGCTAGTGGTGAACAGGGCTACTATGGCTACACCTTC
-,-,TRBV5-1,TRBJ2-3,CASSLGLSTGDTQYF,TGCGCCAGCAGCTTGGGACTTTCCACCGGGGATACGCAGTATTTT
-,-,TRBV11-2,TRBJ2-7,CASSLARLEQYF,TGTGCCAGCAGCTTAGCGAGACTAGAGCAGTACTTC
-,-,TRBV9,TRBJ2-7,CASSHSGSEQYF,TGTGCCAGCAGTCATTCAGGGAGCGAGCAGTACTTC
-,-,TRBV7-2,TRBJ2-7,CASSLDRSSYEQYF,TGTGCCAGCAGCTTAGACCGGAGCTCCTACGAGCAGTACTTC
-,-,TRBV11-2,TRBJ2-7,CASSLGGPSYEQYF,TGTGCCAGCAGCTTAGGGGGGCCCTCCTACGAGCAGTACTTC
-,TRBD2,TRBV5-4,TRBJ2-3,CASSLTSTSTDTQYF,TGTGCCAGCAGTTTGACTAGCACTAGCACAGATACGCAGTATTTT
few,TRBD1,TRBV5-1,TRBJ2-2,CASSAGQGRTGELFF,TGCGCCAGCAGCGCCGGACAGGGGAGGACCGGGGAGCTGTTTTTT
-,TRBD1,TRBV5-3,TRBJ2-7,CARSTGTGPPHEQYF,TGTGCCAGAAGCACAGGGACAGGCCCGCCCCACGAGCAGTACTTC
-,TRBD1,TRBV6-1,TRBJ1-6,CASTVTGAYNSPLHF,TGTGCCAGCACCGTAACAGGGGCCTATAATTCACCCCTCCACTTT
-,TRBD1,TRBV18,TRBJ1-4,CASSPNGRGSFNEKLFF,TGTGCCAGCTCACCAAATGGCAGGGGGAGCTTTAATGAAAAACTGTTTTTT
-,TRBD1,TRBV7-2,TRBJ1-2,CASSLQGAQSGYTF,TGTGCCAGCAGCCTACAGGGGGCGCAAAGTGGCTACACCTTC
-,-,TRBV29-1,TRBJ2-1,CSVGAPERQFF,TGCAGCGTTGGGGCCCCCGAGCGGCAGTTCTTC
once,TRBD2,TRBV6-6,TRBJ2-7,CASSYSLTSGSYEQYF,TGTGCCAGCAGTTACTCCTTGACTAGCGGATCCTACGAGCAGTACTTC
-,-,TRBV4-1,TRBJ2-2,CASSQVINAGELFF,TGCGCCAGCAGCCAAGTCATAAACGCCGGGGAGCTGTTTTTT
-,TRBD2,TRBV4-3,TRBJ2-7,CASSPQLAGGLGEQYF,TGCGCCAGCAGCCCCCAACTAGCGGGGGGTCTGGGCGAGCAGTACTTC
once,TRBD2,TRBV2,TRBJ2-5,CASSVRSGGGETQYF,TGTGCCAGCAGTGTCCGTAGCGGGGGGGGAGAGACCCAGTACTTC
-,-,TRBV27,TRBJ2-1,CASSRRDVGHNEQFF,TGTGCCAGCAGCCGACGGGACGTAGGACACAATGAGCAGTTCTTC
-,-,TRBV2,TRBJ1-2,CASIRAANYGYTF,TGTGCCAGCATCCGAGCTGCTAACTATGGCTACACCTTC
-,-,TRBV10-1,TRBJ2-2,CASSAGLGELFF,TGCGCCAGCAGTGCAGGGCTCGGGGAGCTGTTTTTT
once,-,TRBV6-5,TRBJ1-2,CASSYSGATTNYGYTF,TGTGCCAGCAGTTACTCGGGAGCAACTACTAACTATGGCTACACCTTC
once,-,TRBV27,TRBJ2-2,CASSLRPGRSGGELFF,TGTGCCAGCAGTTTGCGGCCAGGGAGAAGTGGCGGGGAGCTGTTTTTT
-,-,TRBV21-1,TRBJ1-5,CASSKSGIQPQHF,TGTGCCAGCAGCAAAAGCGGAATTCAGCCCCAGCATTTT
few,-,TRBV18,TRBJ2-2,CASSRFATGELFF,TGTGCCAGCTCAAGGTTTGCGACCGGGGAGCTGTTTTTT
once,-,TRBV6-6,TRBJ2-7,CATTPGRPYEQYF,TGTGCCACCACACCGGGACGGCCTTACGAGCAGTACTTC
-,-,TRBV6-6,TRBJ1-2,CASSAPNYGYTF,TGTGCCAGCAGTGCCCCGAATTATGGCTACACCTTC
once,TRBD1,TRBV6-5,TRBJ2-2,CASRRTGTNTGELFF,TGTGCCAGCAGGCGGACAGGAACGAACACCGGGGAGCTGTTTTTT
-,-,TRBV19,TRBJ1-2,CASSMRRETYGYTF,TGTGCCAGTAGTATGCGCAGGGAGACCTATGGCTACACCTTC
-,-,TRBV28,TRBJ2-6,CASSLSGANVLTF,TGTGCCAGCAGTTTATCTGGGGCCAACGTCCTGACTTTC
-,-,TRBV2,TRBJ2-1,CASSDRGLGYNEQFF,TGTGCCAGCAGTGATAGGGGCTTAGGGTACAATGAGCAGTTCTTC
-,-,TRBV10-2,TRBJ2-1,CASSGAPIGEQFF,TGCGCCAGCAGTGGTGCCCCAATAGGTGAGCAGTTCTTC
-,-,TRBV6-1,TRBJ2-1,CATGRGDYNEQFF,TGTGCCACCGGGAGAGGGGACTACAATGAGCAGTTCTTC
-,TRBD2,TRBV18,TRBJ2-1,CASSPSSPGLAGGSEQFF,TGTGCCAGCTCACCAAGTAGCCCTGGACTAGCGGGAGGTAGTGAGCAGTTCTTC
-,-,TRBV27,TRBJ2-7,CASKGGWGNYEQYF,TGTGCCAGCAAGGGTGGTTGGGGCAATTACGAGCAGTACTTC
-,TRBD2,TRBV7-2,TRBJ2-1,CASSSKTSGGARNEQFF,TGTGCCAGCAGCTCCAAGACTAGCGGGGGGGCTAGAAATGAGCAGTTCTTC
-,-,TRBV7-8,TRBJ1-5,CASSRFAQPQHF,TGTGCCAGCAGCCGCTTTGCTCAGCCCCAGCATTTT